One sample yielded the 12 T cell receptor beta chains listed below, sequenced in a study of blood T cell repertoires in COVID-19. Sequencing was performed with immunoSEQ multiplex PCR; in TCRdb, only in-frame clones are kept and a portion is missing. This table holds fewer than 300,000 clones, around 89% found once. Sequencing was carried out using peripheral blood. The receptors were gathered from a man aged 30-40 years with acute or convalescent COVID-19.

The chain carries TRBV28 and TRBJ1-1, with TRBD1 as a possible D gene (5 bases). The germline V gene encodes CDR1 MDHEN and CDR2 SYDVKM. This CDR3 is 13 amino acids long. Trimming stripped 5 bases from V and 5 bases from J, with 12 bases between. DNA of the CDR3: TGTGCCAGCAGTGAGGCTCAGGGTACTGAAGCTTTCTTT. Its translation: CASSEAQGTEAFF.

The chain carries TRBV6-2 or TRBV6-3 and TRBJ2-2, with a weak D call TRBD1 (5 bases). This CDR3 spans 17 amino acids. The V end lost 6 bases, the J end lost 1 base, and 18 bases lay between the germline ends. Germline V lookup: CDR1 MNHEY, CDR2 SVGEGT. The CDR3 reads CASSPIYRQGNTGELFF. In nucleotides, the CDR3 is TGTGCCAGCAGCCCTATTTATCGGCAGGGGAACACCGGGGAGCTGTTTTTT.

The chain carries TRBV19 and TRBJ2-5; 9 nucleotides align to TRBD1. The CDR3 covers 13 residues. In germline, CDR1 is LNHDA, CDR2 SQIVND (reference sequence). Germline trimming cut 3 bases from V and 5 bases from J; bases unmatched to any gene: 1. CDR3 amino acids: CASSIGQGETQYF. The CDR3 nucleotides are TGTGCCAGTAGTATCGGACAGGGGGAGACCCAGTACTTC.

CDR3 nucleotides: TGTGCCAGCCAAAGCGCGGGCTACGAGCAGTACTTC. This codes for CASQSAGYEQYF. The rearrangement joins TRBV27 to TRBJ2-7; D might be TRBD2 (5 bases). CDR3 length: 12 amino acids. The V end lost 8 bases, the J end lost 3 bases, and 11 bases lay between the germline ends. The germline gives CDR1 MNHEY, CDR2 SMNVEV (reference sequence).

The rearrangement links TRBV6-1 to TRBJ2-7; 10 bases fit TRBD2. Germline loops: CDR1 MNHNS, CDR2 SASEGT. The CDR3 length is 15 residues. V lost 5 bases to trimming and J lost 5 bases; unmatched junction nucleotides: 9. CDR3: CASSFILLAGNEQYF. CDR3 DNA: TGTGCCAGCAGTTTCATCCTACTAGCGGGGAACGAGCAGTACTTC.

The chain carries TRBV6-4 and TRBJ1-6, with D unresolved. V gave up 0 bases and J gave up 7 bases, with 7 bases separating them. CDR3 length: 14 amino acids. Germline V lookup: CDR1 MRHNA, CDR2 SNTAGT. This CDR3 reads CASSDSPENSPLHF. The CDR3 DNA follows: TGTGCCAGCAGTGACTCCCCGGAGAATTCACCCCTCCACTTT.

This clone was observed a single time. The chain has TRBV4-2 and TRBJ1-4; the D is unclear. Germline assignment: CDR1 LGHNA and CDR2 YNFKEQ. The germline V and J ends were trimmed by 1 base and 8 bases, with 20 bases remaining between them. The CDR3 spans 17 residues. The CDR3 loop is CASSQVGPGPKLEKLFF. CDR3 sequence (DNA): TGTGCCAGCAGCCAAGTTGGTCCGGGTCCAAAGCTGGAAAAACTGTTTTTT.

The V gene is TRBV6-5, the J gene TRBJ2-1, with 11 bases aligning to TRBD2. Germline lookup yields CDR1 MNHEY and CDR2 SVGAGI. CDR3 length: 15 residues. After removal of 2 bases from V and 8 bases from J, the junction contained 5 bases not matched to a gene. CDR3 sequence: CASSYPSGRSDEQFF. The CDR3 bases are TGTGCCAGCAGTTACCCTAGCGGGAGGTCGGATGAGCAGTTCTTC.

This chain's CDR3 is CASSSRLEAFF. CDR3 nucleotides: TGTGCCAGCAGCTCGCGCTTGGAAGCTTTCTTT. The chain carries TRBV3-1 (or the pseudogene TRBV3-2) and TRBJ1-1; D gene unclear. Germline assignment: CDR1 LGHDT and CDR2 YNNKEL (reference sequence). The germline V and J ends were trimmed by 5 bases and 8 bases, with 9 bases remaining between them. The CDR3 runs to 11 residues.

The chain recombines TRBV5-5 with TRBJ2-1; the D is unclear. The CDR3 is made up of 14 amino acids. Germline CDR1 SGHKS, CDR2 YYEKEE (reference sequence). Trimming cost V 0 bases and J 5 bases, with 9 bases left between them. The CDR3 bases are TGTGCCAGCAGCTTGGCCGCGTATAACAATGAGCAGTTCTTC. This gives the protein CASSLAAYNNEQFF.

V and J are TRBV6-6 and TRBJ1-5; D is possibly TRBD1 (6 bases). V was trimmed by 6 bases and J by 5 bases, leaving 8 bases between them. CDR3 length equals 12 residues. Germline V gene sequence: CDR1 MNHNY, CDR2 SVGAGI (reference sequence). The CDR3 nucleotides are TGTGCCAGCAGAGGGGGGGATCAGCCCCAGCATTTT. It is translated as CASRGGDQPQHF.

This sequence joins TRBV19 and TRBJ1-2; D might be TRBD1 (5 bases). Trimming stripped 3 bases from V and 2 bases from J, with 10 bases between. The germline V gene encodes CDR1 LNHDA and CDR2 SQIVND (reference sequence). This CDR3 contains 14 residues. The CDR3 protein is CASSISRQNYGYTF. CDR3 bases: TGTGCCAGTAGTATCAGCCGACAGAACTATGGCTACACCTTC.